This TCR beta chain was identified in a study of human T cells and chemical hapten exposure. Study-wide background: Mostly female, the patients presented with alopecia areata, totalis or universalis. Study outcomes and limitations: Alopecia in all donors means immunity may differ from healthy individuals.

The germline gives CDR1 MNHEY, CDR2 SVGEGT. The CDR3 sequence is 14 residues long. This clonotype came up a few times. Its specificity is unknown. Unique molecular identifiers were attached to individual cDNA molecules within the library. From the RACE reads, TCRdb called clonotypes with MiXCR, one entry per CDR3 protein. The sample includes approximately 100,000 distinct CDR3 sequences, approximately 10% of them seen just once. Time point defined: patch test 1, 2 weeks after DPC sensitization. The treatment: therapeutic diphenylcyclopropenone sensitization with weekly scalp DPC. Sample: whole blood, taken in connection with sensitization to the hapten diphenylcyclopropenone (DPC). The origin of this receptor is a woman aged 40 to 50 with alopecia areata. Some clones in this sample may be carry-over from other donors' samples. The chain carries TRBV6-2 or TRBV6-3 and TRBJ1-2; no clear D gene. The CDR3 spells CASRRAPQDYGYTF. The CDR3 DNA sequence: TGTGCAAGCCGGCGGGCGCCGCAGGACTATGGCTACACCTTC.